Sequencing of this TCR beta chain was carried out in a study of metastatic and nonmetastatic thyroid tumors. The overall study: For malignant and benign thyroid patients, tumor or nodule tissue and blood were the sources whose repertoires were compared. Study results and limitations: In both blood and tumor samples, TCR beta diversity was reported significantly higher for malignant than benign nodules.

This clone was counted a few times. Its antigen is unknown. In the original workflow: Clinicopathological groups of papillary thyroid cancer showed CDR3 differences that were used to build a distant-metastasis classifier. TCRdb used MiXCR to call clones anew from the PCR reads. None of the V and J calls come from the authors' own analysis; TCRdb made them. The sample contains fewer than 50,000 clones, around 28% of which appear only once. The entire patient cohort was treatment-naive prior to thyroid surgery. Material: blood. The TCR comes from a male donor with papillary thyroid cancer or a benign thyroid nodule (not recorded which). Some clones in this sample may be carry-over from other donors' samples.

The DNA for the CDR3 is TGTGCCAGCAGTCGACAGGGGACGACCTACGAGCAGTACTTC. This encodes CASSRQGTTYEQYF. The chain recombines TRBV2 with TRBJ2-7; 8 bases fit TRBD1. The CDR3 extends over 14 amino acids. Looked up from germline, CDR1 is SNHLY and CDR2 is FYNNEI. The V and J ends lost 5 bases and 2 bases, in that order; junction bases with no gene match: 5.